The 10 T cell receptor beta chains reported below all come from one sample, sequenced in a study of identical twins. TCRdb reprocessed the 5' RACE reads via MiXCR and lists one record per CDR3 protein. Of roughly 770,000 distinct CDR3 sequences listed, roughly 18% are singletons. The sample was also linked to a second study, of T cells expressing NK-cell markers.

The specimen was PBMCs. The source of these receptors is a woman between 18 and 30 years old in good health.

This clonotype was detected ten times or more. The CDR3 sequence is CASSLSGSDTQYF. The CDR3 DNA reads as TGTGCCAGCAGTTTAAGCGGTAGTGATACGCAGTATTTT. The V gene is TRBV12-3 or TRBV12-4, the J gene TRBJ2-3, with TRBD2 as a possible D gene (5 bases). This CDR3 spans 13 amino acids. V lost 2 bases, J lost 6 bases, and 9 bases lay in between.

This clonotype was observed a handful of times. The chain recombines TRBV7-8 with TRBJ1-6, with unresolved D. CDR1 and CDR2 (germline): SGHVS, FQNEAQ. The V end was cut by 5 bases, the J end by 3 bases, with 8 bases between. The CDR3 sequence is 14 residues long. The chain's CDR3 is CASSRTSYNSPLHF. CDR3 nucleotides: TGTGCCAGCAGCCGTACTAGCTATAATTCACCCCTCCACTTT.

This clonotype has a handful of counts. The chain combines TRBV3-1 with TRBJ2-2; D is undetermined. Deletions cut 2 bases from V and 1 base from J, with 5 bases between. This CDR3 is 14 amino acids long. Germline values: CDR1 LGHDT, CDR2 YNNKEL (reference sequence). The CDR3 region is CASSQTMNTGELFF. CDR3 sequence (DNA): TGTGCCAGCAGCCAAACAATGAACACCGGGGAGCTGTTTTTT.

The V call is TRBV5-1, the J call TRBJ2-5; 7 nucleotides agree with TRBD2. With 4 bases clipped from V and 5 bases from J, the junction kept 8 bases outside the gene matches. Germline V gene data show CDR1 as SGHRS and CDR2 as YFSETQ. The CDR3 has 14 amino acids. CDR3 nucleotide sequence: TGCGCCAGCAGCCCCCGGACTAGAACCGAGACCCAGTACTTC. Translation gives CASSPRTRTETQYF. Full variable domain (outside the CDR3, taken from reference TRBV5-1 and TRBJ2-5): KAGVTQTPRYLIKTRGQQVTLSCSPISGHRSVSWYQQTPGQGLQFLFEYFSETQRNKGNFPGRFSGRQFSNSRSEMNVSTLELGDSALYLCASSPRTRTETQYFGPGTRLLVL.

This sequence joins TRBV25-1 and TRBJ2-5; D is ambiguous. The CDR3 has 15 residues. The V end lost 5 bases, the J end lost 4 bases, and 17 bases lay between the germline ends. Germline lookup yields CDR1 MGHDK and CDR2 SYGVNS. The DNA of the CDR3 is TGTGCCAGCAGTCGGGTTCTTGGTGGAGCAGAGACCCAGTACTTC. Translated, it gives CASSRVLGGAETQYF.

This chain joins TRBV6-2 or TRBV6-3 and TRBJ2-1, with 12 bases that match TRBD2. Per the germline V gene, CDR1 is MNHEY and CDR2 is SVGEGT. This CDR3 comprises 17 residues. V lost 4 bases, J lost 8 bases, and 12 bases stayed unmatched. The CDR3: CASSSPRTSGASHEQFF. The CDR3 DNA sequence: TGTGCCAGCAGTTCTCCGAGGACTAGCGGGGCCAGCCATGAGCAGTTCTTC.

This clonotype was recorded at least ten times. The chain couples TRBV20-1 to TRBJ2-7; maybe TRBD1 (7 bases). The germline gives CDR1 DFQATT, CDR2 SNEGSKA (reference sequence). The V end lost 3 bases, the J end lost 5 bases, and 17 bases lay between the germline ends. This CDR3 has 14 amino acids. The CDR3 sequence is CSASNPGGGNEQYF. The CDR3 DNA follows: TGCAGTGCTAGTAACCCAGGGGGAGGAAACGAGCAGTACTTC.

This clonotype showed up just a few times. The CDR3 region is CASSLVGIETQYF. In DNA form, the CDR3 reads TGTGCCAGCAGCTTAGTCGGAATAGAGACCCAGTACTTC. V usage is TRBV5-8 and J usage is TRBJ2-5; D ambiguous. CDR1 and CDR2 (germline): SGHTS, YDEGEE. The V end lost 2 bases, the J end lost 4 bases, and 9 bases lay between the germline ends. CDR3 size: 13 residues.

This rearrangement joins TRBV11-2 to TRBJ2-7; D possibly corresponds to TRBD2 (6 bases). The V gene lost 8 bases and the J gene lost 6 bases, with 14 bases spanning the gap. The CDR3 is 12 residues long. The germline V gene has CDR1 SGHAT and CDR2 FQNNGV. CDR3: CASQSTRGEQYF. For the CDR3, the DNA is TGTGCCAGCCAATCGACTAGGGGCGAGCAGTACTTC.

This chain joins TRBV24-1 and TRBJ2-1; TRBD2 aligns across 7 bases. V trimming: 2 bases; J trimming: 6 bases; junction bases outside the gene matches: 12. Germline lookup yields CDR1 KGHDR and CDR2 SFDVKD. The CDR3 contains 17 residues. The CDR3 is CATSDSAPRGSINEQFF. CDR3 DNA: TGTGCCACCAGTGATTCCGCCCCCCGCGGGAGTATCAATGAGCAGTTCTTC.